Each of the 30 T cell receptor beta chains below was sequenced from the same sample in a study of blood T cell repertoires in COVID-19. Assay used: immunoSEQ multiplex PCR; TCRdb lists only in-frame clones, some missing. The repertoire includes 200,000 to 250,000 clones, around 89% of them detected once, and less than 3.5% sits in the top ten. The sample was peripheral blood. The origin of the receptors is a man aged 25-45 years with COVID-19, enrolled during active disease.

The CDR3 DNA reads as TGTGCCAGCAGCCCTCGACAGGGAGTTATTCACGAGCAGTACTTC. Translating gives CASSPRQGVIHEQYF. The chain uses TRBV14 and TRBJ2-7, with 7 bases lining up with TRBD1. Germline V gene sequence: CDR1 SGHDN, CDR2 FVKESK. V shed 4 bases and J 5 bases; nucleotides not matched to a gene: 11. The CDR3 contains 15 residues.

CDR3 bases: TGTGCCAGCTCAGCAGGGACAGGGGCCGCCAACACTGAAGCTTTCTTT. Its translation is CASSAGTGAANTEAFF. The chain links TRBV18 to TRBJ1-1; 10 bases fit TRBD1. Germline V gene sequence: CDR1 KGHSH, CDR2 LQKENI. The CDR3 sequence is 16 residues long. V was pared by 5 bases and J by 2 bases, with 8 bases of the junction left unmatched.

The chain has TRBV6-1 and TRBJ1-1, with D tentatively TRBD1 (6 bases). This CDR3 is 14 amino acids long. Trimming pared 3 bases from V and 4 bases from J, leaving 12 bases between. CDR1 MNHNS and CDR2 SASEGT come from the germline V gene. The CDR3 DNA is TGTGCCAGCAGTGAGGGGGGGGGCGGCACTGAAGCTTTCTTT. This sequence encodes CASSEGGGGTEAFF.

V gene TRBV7-2 combines with J gene TRBJ1-3, with TRBD1 identical over 7 bases. The V and J ends lost 1 base and 8 bases, in that order; junction bases with no gene match: 8. Germline values: CDR1 SGHTA, CDR2 FQGNSA. The CDR3 is made up of 15 amino acids. The CDR3: CASSLVLTGTDTIYF. Here the CDR3 DNA reads TGTGCCAGCAGCTTAGTTCTGACAGGGACGGACACCATATATTTT.

The gene calls are TRBV19 and TRBJ1-5; D might be TRBD1 (5 bases). V was pared by 6 bases and J by 1 base, with 10 bases between. Germline CDR1 is LNHDA and CDR2 is SQIVND (reference sequence). The CDR3 consists of 14 residues. CDR3 nucleotides: TGTGCCAGTAGAATGGACACGAGCAATCAGCCCCAGCATTTT. Residues: CASRMDTSNQPQHF.

This clone has just one count. This chain connects TRBV7-9 to TRBJ1-1, with 10 bases identical to TRBD1. V was pared by 11 bases and J by 4 bases, with 16 bases of the junction left unmatched. Germline V gene data show CDR1 as SEHNR and CDR2 as FQNEAQ (reference sequence). This CDR3 contains 16 residues. In DNA form, the CDR3 reads TGTGCCGGGACTGGGACAGGGGCCCACCTGGGCACTGAAGCTTTCTTT. Translating gives CAGTGTGAHLGTEAFF.

Worth noting for this clone: The identical CDR3 is also encoded by other nucleotide sequences in the sample. The chain links TRBV5-1 to TRBJ1-1; 8 bases match TRBD1. CDR1 is SGHRS, CDR2 YFSETQ, per germline. The CDR3 has 14 amino acids. Germline trimming cut 3 bases from V and 1 base from J; bases unmatched to any gene: 2. The CDR3 region has the DNA TGCGCCAGCAGCTCCGGACAGGGGAACACTGAAGCTTTCTTT. This encodes CASSSGQGNTEAFF.

This clone occurred once. This chain connects TRBV6-5 to TRBJ2-3; tentative D call: TRBD1 (6 bases). From germline, CDR1 is MNHEY and CDR2 SVGAGI. The germline V and J ends were trimmed by 6 bases and 4 bases, with 17 bases remaining between them. The CDR3 is made up of 15 amino acids. For the CDR3, the DNA is TGTGCCAGCAGCTATCGTGGGGGCAGGGCAGATACGCAGTATTTT. Translating it yields CASSYRGGRADTQYF.

The chain is built from TRBV20-1 and TRBJ2-1; 8 bases fit TRBD1. Trimming at V came to 6 bases and at J to 8 bases, leaving 3 bases not matched to a gene. The V gene's germline CDR1 is DFQATT and CDR2 SNEGSKA (reference sequence). This CDR3 has 11 amino acids. This CDR3 reads CSADRGYEQFF. The CDR3 DNA reads as TGCAGTGCCGACAGGGGCTATGAGCAGTTCTTC.

The sample holds a few counts of this clone. This chain connects TRBV5-1 to TRBJ1-1; 8 bases are shared with TRBD1. Trimming removed 4 bases from V and 1 base from J; junction bases left unmatched: 6. CDR3 length: 15 residues. From germline, CDR1 is SGHRS and CDR2 YFSETQ. CDR3 loop: CASSQTDRGNTEAFF. DNA for the CDR3: TGCGCCAGCAGCCAGACCGACAGGGGGAACACTGAAGCTTTCTTT.

The chain is built from TRBV6-5 and TRBJ2-7, with 10 bases that match TRBD2. The trim removed 1 base at V and 6 bases at J, leaving 6 bases unmatched. From germline, CDR1 is MNHEY and CDR2 SVGAGI. CDR3 length: 15 amino acids. The CDR3 spells CASSYWTSGPREQYF. The DNA of the CDR3 is TGTGCCAGCAGTTACTGGACTAGCGGTCCTCGCGAGCAGTACTTC.

CDR3 protein: CASSYSSLRSYEQYF. Written as DNA, the CDR3 is TGTGCCAGCAGTTACTCGTCTCTCCGCTCCTACGAGCAGTACTTC. The chain carries TRBV6-5 and TRBJ2-7; unclear D gene. Trimming removed 0 bases at V and 0 bases at J, with 9 bases between. CDR1 is MNHEY, CDR2 SVGAGI, per germline. This CDR3 contains 15 residues.

The J gene is TRBJ2-7, the V gene TRBV6-1, with D unclear. Trimming removed 2 bases at V and 7 bases at J, with 9 bases between. Germline V gene data show CDR1 as MNHNS and CDR2 as SASEGT. The CDR3 loop spans 12 amino acids. CDR3: CASSESPREQYF. CDR3 DNA: TGTGCCAGCAGTGAATCCCCTAGAGAGCAGTACTTC.

CDR3 sequence reads: CASSADTNNQPQHF. The DNA for the CDR3 is TGCGCCAGCAGCGCGGACACAAACAATCAGCCCCAGCATTTT. The rearrangement joins TRBV5-1 to TRBJ1-5; D is possibly TRBD1 (5 bases). Germline loops: CDR1 SGHRS, CDR2 YFSETQ. The CDR3 is 14 amino acids. The V and J ends lost 4 bases and 3 bases respectively, with 11 bases between them.

The J gene is TRBJ2-1, the V gene TRBV7-9, with 7 bases identical to TRBD1. After removal of 3 bases from V and 9 bases from J, the junction contained 14 bases not matched to a gene. The CDR3 has 16 residues. CDR1 and CDR2 from the germline V gene are SEHNR and FQNEAQ (reference sequence). The CDR3 nucleotides are TGTGCCAGCAGCTTCGGGGTGGGCAGGGGGTTCGGTGAGCAGTTCTTC. As protein: CASSFGVGRGFGEQFF.

In its sample, this clone was seen once. V is TRBV6-6 and J is TRBJ2-5, with 8 bases that match TRBD2. Germline values: CDR1 MNHNY, CDR2 SVGAGI (reference sequence). The CDR3 is 15 amino acids. V lost 4 bases, J lost 3 bases, and 7 bases stayed unmatched. CDR3 coding DNA: TGTGCCAGCAGTTCCACCGGGACTAGTAAAGAGACCCAGTACTTC. Encoded protein: CASSSTGTSKETQYF.

The chain is built from TRBV7-9 and TRBJ2-7; D possibly corresponds to TRBD2 (6 bases). Trimming took off 7 bases at V and 7 bases at J, with 17 bases between the two ends. Germline V lookup: CDR1 SEHNR, CDR2 FQNEAQ (reference sequence). The length of the CDR3 is 13 residues. The DNA for the CDR3 is TGTGCCAGCATGGTGGGCAACAGCGGGGAGCAGTACTTC. This gives the protein CASMVGNSGEQYF. Full variable domain (remainder filled in from reference TRBV7-9 and TRBJ2-7): DTGVSQNPRHKITKRGQNVTFRCDPISEHNRLYWYRQTLGQGPEFLTYFQNEAQLEKSRLLSDRFSAERPKGSFSTLEIQRTEQGDSAMYLCASMVGNSGEQYFGPGTRLTVT.

The V and J genes are TRBV5-1 and TRBJ1-3, with D tentatively TRBD1 (5 bases). The CDR3 runs 14 residues. V lost 0 bases, J lost 3 bases, and 7 bases lay in between. Germline values: CDR1 SGHRS, CDR2 YFSETQ. In DNA form, the CDR3 reads TGCGCCAGCAGCTTGGGCGGGGGTGGAAACACCATATATTTT. It yields the protein CASSLGGGGNTIYF.

The chain uses TRBV5-5 and TRBJ2-6; D unclear. The germline V and J ends were trimmed by 3 bases and 4 bases, with 11 bases remaining between them. CDR3 length equals 15 residues. Germline values: CDR1 SGHKS, CDR2 YYEKEE (reference sequence). In nucleotides, the CDR3 is TGTGCCAGCAGCTCAGGCCTCTACGGGGCCAACGTCCTGACTTTC. Amino acids: CASSSGLYGANVLTF. The variable domain in full, with the rest retrieved from reference TRBV5-5 and TRBJ2-6, is DAGVTQSPTHLIKTRGQQVTLRCSPISGHKSVSWYQQVLGQGPQFIFQYYEKEERGRGNFPDRFSARQFPNYSSELNVNALLLGDSALYLCASSSGLYGANVLTFGAGSRLTVL.

The chain employs TRBV19 and TRBJ2-7, with 7 bases lining up with TRBD2. V lost 2 bases and J lost 3; bases outside the gene matches: 4. There are 14 residues in the CDR3. Per germline, CDR1 LNHDA and CDR2 SQIVND (reference sequence). Written as DNA, the CDR3 is TGTGCCAGTAGTATACAAGCGGGGTACTACGAGCAGTACTTC. Translated, it gives CASSIQAGYYEQYF.

This rearrangement joins TRBV10-3 to TRBJ1-2; 7 nucleotides align to TRBD1. Germline CDR1 is ENHRY and CDR2 is SYGVKD. CDR3 length: 13 residues. The V segment lost 10 bases and the J segment 4 bases; nucleotides outside the gene matches: 9. Here the CDR3 reads CATTGEPAYGYTF. CDR3 nucleotides: TGTGCCACTACAGGGGAACCTGCCTATGGCTACACCTTC.

This clone was seen a single time. The chain couples TRBV5-1 to TRBJ1-2; the match to TRBD1 covers 8 bases. The germline CDR1 and CDR2 sequences are SGHRS and YFSETQ. CDR3 length equals 14 residues. J was trimmed by 6 bases and V by 2 bases; bases with no gene match: 6. CDR3 residues: CASSFPTGEDGYTF. The CDR3 coding sequence is TGCGCCAGCAGCTTTCCGACAGGGGAAGATGGCTACACCTTC.

The rearrangement uses TRBV19 and TRBJ1-4; D unclear. The CDR3 extends over 16 amino acids. Looked up from germline, CDR1 is LNHDA and CDR2 is SQIVND (reference sequence). V gave up 0 bases and J gave up 4 bases, with 12 bases separating them. The CDR3 here is CASSIDRRPLNEKLFF. In DNA form, the CDR3 reads TGTGCCAGTAGTATAGATCGGAGACCCCTTAATGAAAAACTGTTTTTT.

In DNA form, the CDR3 reads TGTGCCAGCAGCCAACCTACTAGCGGGAGTATCTACGAGCAGTACTTC. It codes for CASSQPTSGSIYEQYF. The chain uses TRBV3-1 (or the pseudogene TRBV3-2) and TRBJ2-7; 11 bases agree with TRBD2. V shed 2 bases, J shed 3 bases, and the junction held 6 bases outside the gene matches. The germline gives CDR1 LGHDT, CDR2 YNNKEL (reference sequence). The CDR3 extends over 16 amino acids.

V and J are TRBV7-2 and TRBJ1-2; maybe TRBD1 (6 bases). The CDR3 loop spans 13 amino acids. Trimming shortened V by 1 base and J by 6 bases, and 9 bases separated the two germline ends. Germline V gene sequence: CDR1 SGHTA, CDR2 FQGNSA. DNA of the CDR3: TGTGCCAGCAGCTTAGGACAGGCGAATGGCTACACCTTC. Its protein is CASSLGQANGYTF.

The chain has TRBV24-1 and TRBJ2-2, with 16 bases identical to TRBD2. Per germline, CDR1 KGHDR and CDR2 SFDVKD. The CDR3 has 19 amino acids. With 5 bases clipped from V and 0 bases from J, the junction kept 5 bases outside the gene matches. CDR3 coding DNA: TGTGCCACCAGTGTGATGGGACTAGCGGGAGGGCCGAACACCGGGGAGCTGTTTTTT. Translating it yields CATSVMGLAGGPNTGELFF.

This sequence joins TRBV18 and TRBJ2-7, with TRBD1 matching over 7 bases. The CDR3 is made up of 14 amino acids. Germline V gene lookup returns CDR1 KGHSH and CDR2 LQKENI. The V gene end was trimmed by 3 bases and the J gene end by 3 bases; junction bases not matched to a gene: 5. The DNA for the CDR3 is TGTGCCAGCTCACCGAGACAGGGCCGCTACGAGCAGTACTTC. It codes for CASSPRQGRYEQYF.

This CDR3 reads CASSFSGGYTF. The DNA of the CDR3 is TGTGCCAGCAGTTTCAGTGGTGGCTACACCTTC. This chain joins TRBV12-3 or TRBV12-4 and TRBJ1-2, with no clear D. The CDR3 contains 11 residues. The germline V and J ends were trimmed by 3 bases and 7 bases, with 6 bases remaining between them.

The CDR3: CASSHVGLGQYEQYF. In DNA form, the CDR3 reads TGTGCCAGCAGCCACGTCGGACTTGGTCAATACGAGCAGTACTTC. The V call is TRBV3-1 (or the pseudogene TRBV3-2), the J call TRBJ2-7, with a possible D match to TRBD2 (5 bases). V was shortened by 3 bases and J by 4 bases, with 16 bases between the two germline ends. Looked up from germline, CDR1 is LGHDT and CDR2 is YNNKEL (reference sequence). The CDR3 extends over 15 amino acids.

The rearrangement links TRBV3-1 (or the pseudogene TRBV3-2) to TRBJ1-1, with D maybe TRBD1 (5 bases). This CDR3 comprises 16 residues. Germline CDR1 is LGHDT and CDR2 is YNNKEL (reference sequence). Trimming removed 2 bases from V and 6 bases from J, with 19 bases in between. The CDR3 reads CASSQRMGRGIAEAFF. The CDR3 DNA is TGTGCCAGCAGCCAAAGAATGGGGAGGGGAATAGCTGAAGCTTTCTTT.